A selection of T cell receptor beta chains follows, all from one sample in a study of regulatory T cells in long-lasting Graves disease. TCRdb passed the multiplex PCR reads through MiXCR, listing each CDR3 protein once. The sample gives approximately 400,000 distinct CDR3 sequences, approximately 10% of which show up once; 15% to 20% is in the top ten. These same records also appear under a second study, on T cells in Graves' hyperthyroidism and ophthalmopathy.

The specimen comprised peripheral blood mononuclear cells (PBMCs), sampled at new diagnosis, from a patient treated with antithyroid drugs. These receptors all come from a woman younger than 35 with Graves disease. Each CDR3 is given with its conserved first and last residue. D genes are given only for firm matches. Clone size is stated in some rows and not others, as once, few, many or a class when expanded.

d_call: NA; clone_size: few; v_call: TRBV6-5; j_call: TRBJ2-2; cdr3_nt: TGTGCCAGCAGTTATCGAGGGATGGCCGGGGAGCTGTTTTTT; cdr3_aa: CASSYRGMAGELFF
d_call: NA; clone_size: many; v_call: TRBV6-1; j_call: TRBJ2-1; cdr3_nt: TGTGCCAGCAGTGACGGACAGAACAATGAGCAGTTCTTC; cdr3_aa: CASSDGQNNEQFF
d_call: NA; clone_size: many; v_call: TRBV7-8; j_call: TRBJ2-3; cdr3_nt: TGTGCCAGCAGCGCCCGGAGCACAGATACGCAGTATTTT; cdr3_aa: CASSARSTDTQYF
d_call: NA; clone_size: many; v_call: TRBV28; j_call: TRBJ2-3; cdr3_nt: TGTGCCAGCAGTTTATTGAGGCCTTCCTACACAGATACGCAGTATTTT; cdr3_aa: CASSLLRPSYTDTQYF
d_call: TRBD2; clone_size: few; v_call: TRBV14; j_call: TRBJ2-3; cdr3_nt: TGTGCCAGCAGCCAGCGGGAGGTGGCGGATACGCAGTATTTT; cdr3_aa: CASSQREVADTQYF
d_call: NA; clone_size: many; v_call: TRBV6-1; j_call: TRBJ1-5; cdr3_nt: TGTGCCAGCAGTCCCCTGCGTCAGCCCCAGCATTTT; cdr3_aa: CASSPLRQPQHF
d_call: NA; clone_size: many; v_call: TRBV20-1; j_call: TRBJ2-5; cdr3_nt: TGCAGTGCTAGTACATCACAAGAGACCCAGTACTTC; cdr3_aa: CSASTSQETQYF
d_call: NA; clone_size: NA; v_call: TRBV20-1; j_call: TRBJ2-1; cdr3_nt: TGCAGTGCTAGTTGGGGCAGCTCCTACAATGAGCAGTTCTTC; cdr3_aa: CSASWGSSYNEQFF
d_call: TRBD2; clone_size: many; v_call: TRBV20-1; j_call: TRBJ2-5; cdr3_nt: TGCAGTGCTAGAGGAGCGGGACTAGCCGGAGAGACCCAGTACTTC; cdr3_aa: CSARGAGLAGETQYF
d_call: NA; clone_size: NA; v_call: TRBV7-6; j_call: TRBJ1-1; cdr3_nt: TGTGCCAGCAGCTTAAACCCTCAGGAGTCTCGGCGCACTGAAGCTTTCTTT; cdr3_aa: CASSLNPQESRRTEAFF
d_call: NA; clone_size: NA; v_call: TRBV29-1; j_call: TRBJ2-5; cdr3_nt: TGCAGCGTTGGGGACACAAACCAAGAGACCCAGTACTTC; cdr3_aa: CSVGDTNQETQYF
d_call: NA; clone_size: few; v_call: TRBV7-9; j_call: TRBJ1-2; cdr3_nt: TGTGCCAGCAGCCCCCCCGGACGACTAATCTATGGCTACACCTTC; cdr3_aa: CASSPPGRLIYGYTF
d_call: TRBD1; clone_size: many; v_call: TRBV6-2/TRBV6-3; j_call: TRBJ2-1; cdr3_nt: TGTGCCAGCAGTTACTCGAGTGGACAGGGGAGTGAGCAGTTCTTC; cdr3_aa: CASSYSSGQGSEQFF
d_call: NA; clone_size: few; v_call: TRBV7-9; j_call: TRBJ2-4; cdr3_nt: TGTGCCAGCAGCTCAGGTCCCCTGCGCGACTTC; cdr3_aa: CASSSGPLRDF
d_call: NA; clone_size: NA; v_call: TRBV6-2/TRBV6-3; j_call: TRBJ1-5; cdr3_nt: TGTGCCAGCAGTGAGTCACGGGGGAATCAGCCCCAGCATTTT; cdr3_aa: CASSESRGNQPQHF
d_call: NA; clone_size: many; v_call: TRBV20-1; j_call: TRBJ1-4; cdr3_nt: TGCAGTGCTTACGGGAGGAAAAATGAAAAACTGTTTTTT; cdr3_aa: CSAYGRKNEKLFF
d_call: NA; clone_size: NA; v_call: TRBV7-3; j_call: TRBJ2-1; cdr3_nt: TGTGCCAGCAGCCCTTACGGCGAAGAGGATGAGCAGTTCTTC; cdr3_aa: CASSPYGEEDEQFF
d_call: NA; clone_size: NA; v_call: TRBV6-2/TRBV6-3; j_call: TRBJ2-1; cdr3_nt: TGTGCCAGCAGTTACTCATCCCAGGTGTATGAGCAGTTCTTC; cdr3_aa: CASSYSSQVYEQFF